The clone carrying this T cell receptor (beta chain) has ten or more counts. Its antigen is still unknown. These data are taken from a study of molecular identifiers for immune sequencing clone quantification. Study context: Naive CD8 cell RNA, from roughly 20,000 or 100,000 cells, was split five ways in replicates, with four sequenced. General study findings and limits: Clones that had above 20 RNA copies took up over 99% of effector molecules but under 1% in naive cells.

V was pared by 5 bases and J by 0 bases, with 8 bases of the junction left unmatched. The CDR3 contains 16 residues. The germline V gene encodes CDR1 MDHEN and CDR2 SYDVKM. TCRdb passed the PCR reads through MiXCR, listing each CDR3 protein once. The sample lists about 36,000 distinct CDR3 sequences; around 20% were seen once. The TCR was taken from a human donor in good health. Some libraries in this study had Jurkat cell RNA spiked in. The V and J genes are TRBV28 and TRBJ1-2, with 8 bases lining up with TRBD1. The sample was naive CD8+ T cells from blood, with Jurkat cell RNA spiked in. The subset is: FACS-sorted CD8+CD4-CCR7+CD45RA+ naive T cells. The DNA of the CDR3 is TGTGCCAGCAGTGAACAGGGGGAAGTTTCTAACTATGGCTACACCTTC. Amino acids: CASSEQGEVSNYGYTF.